Described below is a single T cell receptor beta chain sequence and its context. These data originate in a study of blood T cell repertoires in COVID-19. The data were produced by immunoSEQ multiplex PCR, yet TCRdb's version contains in-frame clones alone and is incomplete. The data contain about 200,000 clones, roughly 83% of them singletons. The CDR3 has 14 residues. The V end was cut by 5 bases, the J end by 4 bases, with 12 bases between. Germline V gives CDR1 SEHNR, CDR2 FQNEAQ (reference sequence). Sequenced sample: PBMCs or T cells enriched from blood (not recorded which). This sequence was found in a middle-aged man with acute COVID-19. J is TRBJ2-1 and V is TRBV7-9, with a tentative D call TRBD2 (5 bases). As DNA, the CDR3 is TGTGCCAGCAGCGATCGGACGGGATACAATGAGCAGTTCTTC. Its translation: CASSDRTGYNEQFF.